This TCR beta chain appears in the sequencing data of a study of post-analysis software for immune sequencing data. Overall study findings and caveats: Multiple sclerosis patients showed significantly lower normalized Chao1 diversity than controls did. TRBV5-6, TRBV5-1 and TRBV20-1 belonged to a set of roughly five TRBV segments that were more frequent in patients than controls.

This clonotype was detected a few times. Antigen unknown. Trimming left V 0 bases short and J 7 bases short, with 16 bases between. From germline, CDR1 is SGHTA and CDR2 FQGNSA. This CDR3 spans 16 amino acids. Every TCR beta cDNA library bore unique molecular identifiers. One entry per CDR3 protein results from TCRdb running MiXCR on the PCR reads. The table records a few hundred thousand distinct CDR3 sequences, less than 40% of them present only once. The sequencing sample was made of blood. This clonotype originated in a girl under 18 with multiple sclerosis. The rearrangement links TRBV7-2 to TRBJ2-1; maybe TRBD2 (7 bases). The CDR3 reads CASSLAGGAGVNEQFF. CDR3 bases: TGTGCCAGCAGCTTAGCAGGGGGGGCGGGGGTGAATGAGCAGTTCTTC.